Each of the 18 T cell receptor beta chains below was sequenced from the same sample in a study of response to subunit inactivated influenza vaccine. TCRdb re-called the RT-PCR reads with MiXCR, one entry per CDR3 protein. The table lists roughly 500,000 distinct CDR3 sequences, under 30% of them singletons. This sample also belongs to another study, concerning T cells expressing NK-cell markers. From that paper: Researchers built TCR beta cDNA using 5'RACE template switching with UMIs.

The specimen comprised CD4+ T cells sorted from PBMCs, sampled less than 13 days after vaccination. Source of these receptors: a man over 45 who received an inactivated influenza vaccine.

This clonotype has just a few counts. Sequence at one end of the junction differs from germline and may be a read error. This chain links TRBV13 with TRBJ2-7, with TRBD1 matching 9 bases. Germline-derived CDR1 and CDR2 are PRHDT and FYEKMQ (reference sequence). CDR3 length: 23 amino acids. The CDR3 DNA reads as TGTGCCAGCAGTTTAGGCCGACGAATGTTTGGGACAGGGCCACCAAGGAGCTCCTACGAGCAGTACTTC. This translates into CASSLGRRMFGTGPPRSSYEQYF.

This rearrangement joins TRBV27 to TRBJ1-6; D is unclear. The CDR3 length is 12 residues. CDR1 and CDR2 (germline): MNHEY, SMNVEV (reference sequence). V was clipped by 2 bases and J by 9 bases, with 5 bases between them. CDR3 in DNA: TGTGCCAGCAGTTTAAATGGTTCACCCCTCCACTTT. Amino acids: CASSLNGSPLHF.

The rearrangement joins TRBV20-1 to TRBJ2-5; 7 nucleotides line up with TRBD1. In germline, CDR1 is DFQATT, CDR2 SNEGSKA (reference sequence). There are 15 residues in the CDR3. V lost 4 bases to trimming and J lost 2 bases; unmatched junction nucleotides: 10. This CDR3 is CSAKKATGAQETQYF. In DNA form, the CDR3 reads TGCAGTGCTAAAAAGGCTACAGGGGCGCAAGAGACCCAGTACTTC.

The gene calls are TRBV7-9 and TRBJ2-4, with no clear D. The CDR3 totals 14 residues. Per the germline V gene, CDR1 is SEHNR and CDR2 is FQNEAQ (reference sequence). Trimming left V 4 bases short and J 4 bases short, with 11 bases between. CDR3 DNA sequence: TGTGCCAGCAGCTCCTCGACCGGAAAAAACATTCAGTACTTC. Residues: CASSSSTGKNIQYF.

In its sample, this clonotype was seen a few times. The CDR3 coding sequence is TGCGCCAGCAGCCATCACGGGCGACAAGAGACCCAGTACTTC. It translates to CASSHHGRQETQYF. The chain is built from TRBV4-1 and TRBJ2-5; D not resolved. Trimming pared 3 bases from V and 2 bases from J, leaving 10 bases between. The CDR3 extends over 14 amino acids. Germline loops: CDR1 MGHRA, CDR2 YSYEKL.

This clonotype was counted between two and nine times. V and J are TRBV30 and TRBJ2-3, with a tentative D call TRBD1 (5 bases). Per the germline V gene, CDR1 is GTSNPN and CDR2 is SVGIG (reference sequence). V shed 4 bases and J shed 0 bases, with 14 bases lying between them. The CDR3 is 15 amino acids. CDR3 protein: CAWTKGSSSTDTQYF. In DNA form, the CDR3 reads TGTGCCTGGACGAAGGGGTCCTCTAGCACAGATACGCAGTATTTT.

The chain links TRBV6-2 or TRBV6-3 to TRBJ2-3, with D tentatively TRBD2 (6 bases). The germline CDR1 and CDR2 sequences are MNHEY and SVGEGT. The CDR3 consists of 11 residues. The V gene lost 10 bases and the J gene lost 6 bases, with 11 bases spanning the gap. The CDR3: CATGSRDTQYF. The CDR3 nucleotides read TGTGCCACCGGGAGTCGTGATACGCAGTATTTT.

This clonotype has more than one count but fewer than ten. The chain has TRBV7-2 and TRBJ2-2; the D is unclear. Trimming left V 2 bases short and J 1 base short, with 8 bases between. Germline CDR1 reads SGHTA; CDR2 reads FQGNSA. CDR3 size: 15 residues. CDR3 coding DNA: TGTGCCAGCAGCTTACTAGGGATGAACACCGGGGAGCTGTTTTTT. Its translation is CASSLLGMNTGELFF.

This clonotype was seen a few times. The V call is TRBV18, the J call TRBJ2-2; TRBD1 matches at 7 bases. Trimming took 3 bases from V and 4 from J; bases not matched to a gene: 5. CDR1 is KGHSH and CDR2 is LQKENI in the germline V gene. The length of the CDR3 is 15 residues. The CDR3 here is CASSPWGQLTGELFF. In DNA form, the CDR3 reads TGTGCCAGCTCACCGTGGGGACAGCTCACCGGGGAGCTGTTTTTT.

This clonotype was detected many times. This sequence joins TRBV6-2 or TRBV6-3 and TRBJ2-1, with TRBD2 as a possible D gene (6 bases). This CDR3 has 15 residues. Germline CDR1 is MNHEY and CDR2 is SVGEGT. Trimming took 7 bases from V and 3 from J, leaving 16 bases between them. The CDR3 DNA sequence: TGTGCCAGCACCGACTGGAGGGGCAACTACAATGAGCAGTTCTTC. Protein product: CASTDWRGNYNEQFF.

The chain links TRBV7-2 to TRBJ1-2, with no clear D. This CDR3 has 13 residues. Trimming pared 6 bases from V and 0 bases from J, leaving 8 bases between. Germline V gene sequence: CDR1 SGHTA, CDR2 FQGNSA. CDR3 sequence (DNA): TGTGCCAGCAGAACCGACACTAACTATGGCTACACCTTC. Encoded protein: CASRTDTNYGYTF.

This clonotype was found a few times. The rearrangement uses TRBV7-3 and TRBJ2-4; tentatively, D is TRBD2 (7 bases). Trimming took 10 bases from V and 3 from J, leaving 13 bases between them. Per the germline V gene, CDR1 is SGHTA and CDR2 is FQGTGA. CDR3 length equals 13 residues. The CDR3 sequence is CANPGGLKNIQYF. The CDR3 coding sequence is TGTGCCAACCCCGGGGGGCTCAAAAACATTCAGTACTTC. The variable domain in full, completed from reference TRBV7-3 and TRBJ2-4, reads GAGVSQTPSNKVTEKGKYVELRCDPISGHTALYWYRQSLGQGPEFLIYFQGTGAADDSGLPNDRFFAVRPEGSVSTLKIQRTERGDSAVYLCANPGGLKNIQYFGAGTRLSVL.

The V and J genes are TRBV4-1 and TRBJ1-4; 8 bases agree with TRBD1. Germline loops: CDR1 MGHRA, CDR2 YSYEKL. CDR3 length: 15 amino acids. V shed 0 bases and J 10 bases; nucleotides not matched to a gene: 7. The CDR3 spells CASSQDGQGGVKLFF. The DNA of the CDR3 is TGCGCCAGCAGCCAAGATGGACAGGGAGGCGTAAAACTGTTTTTT.

This clonotype was observed a handful of times. This chain joins TRBV7-9 and TRBJ2-3, with no clear D. Looked up from germline, CDR1 is SEHNR and CDR2 is FQNEAQ (reference sequence). V was shortened by 7 bases and J by 1 base, with 21 bases between the two germline ends. The CDR3 is 17 residues long. The CDR3 region has the DNA TGTGCCAGCATCTTGGGTACCTCTTCAAAGGGCACAGATACGCAGTATTTT. This encodes CASILGTSSKGTDTQYF. The variable domain in full, with the rest retrieved from reference TRBV7-9 and TRBJ2-3, is DTGVSQNPRHKITKRGQNVTFRCDPISEHNRLYWYRQTLGQGPEFLTYFQNEAQLEKSRLLSDRFSAERPKGSFSTLEIQRTEQGDSAMYLCASILGTSSKGTDTQYFGPGTRLTVL.

The table lists this clonotype with a few counts. A read error may explain this, as a much larger clone is one base away. V usage is TRBV12-3 or TRBV12-4 and J usage is TRBJ1-2; weak D call: TRBD1 (6 bases). The CDR3 loop spans 12 amino acids. V lost 5 bases and J lost 2, with 6 bases in between. The CDR3 bases are TGTGCCAGCAGTGGGACAAACTATGGCTACACCTTC. This codes for CASSGTNYGYTF.

CDR3 nucleotides: TGTGCCAGCAGACCCGCAGACAGGGGAGACGAGCAGTACTTC. Translating gives CASRPADRGDEQYF. The chain carries TRBV6-1 and TRBJ2-7; 8 bases match TRBD1. The CDR3 is made up of 14 amino acids. V lost 6 bases and J lost 5; bases outside the gene matches: 9. The germline CDR1 and CDR2 sequences are MNHNS and SASEGT.

This clonotype appeared a few times. The chain uses TRBV18 and TRBJ2-7; 7 positions agree with TRBD1. V lost 3 bases to trimming and J lost 5 bases; unmatched junction nucleotides: 4. The germline V gene encodes CDR1 KGHSH and CDR2 LQKENI. This CDR3 has 13 residues. The CDR3 DNA sequence: TGTGCCAGCTCACCTTCCGGGACAGACGAGCAGTACTTC. Its translation is CASSPSGTDEQYF.

This clonotype was counted between two and nine times. This rearrangement joins TRBV7-9 to TRBJ1-6; 9 bases fit TRBD1. Trimming removed 8 bases from V and 10 bases from J; junction bases left unmatched: 6. CDR3 length: 13 residues. Germline V gene data show CDR1 as SEHNR and CDR2 as FQNEAQ (reference sequence). The CDR3 is CASQTGGNSPLHF. In nucleotides, the CDR3 is TGTGCCAGCCAGACAGGGGGGAACTCACCCCTCCACTTT. The whole variable domain, remainder taken from reference TRBV7-9 and TRBJ1-6, is DTGVSQNPRHKITKRGQNVTFRCDPISEHNRLYWYRQTLGQGPEFLTYFQNEAQLEKSRLLSDRFSAERPKGSFSTLEIQRTEQGDSAMYLCASQTGGNSPLHFGNGTRLTVT.